These 30 T cell receptor beta chains were all obtained from the same sample, sequenced in a study of blood T cell repertoires in COVID-19. TCRdb's copy holds only in-frame clones and misses some; the assay was immunoSEQ multiplex PCR. The sample holds 120,000 or so clones, around four fifths seen once. Sequenced sample: peripheral blood. The receptors originated from a man older than 75 with active or convalescent COVID-19.

This clone occurred once. This sequence joins TRBV7-2 and TRBJ2-5; 9 bases are shared with TRBD2. Germline CDR1 reads SGHTA; CDR2 reads FQGNSA. This CDR3 has 16 residues. Losses at the gene ends were 5 bases for V and 5 bases for J; bases not matched to a gene: 12. In DNA, the CDR3 is TGTGCCAGCAGCCCCATCCGGGGGAGCGGGGGGGAGACCCAGTACTTC. Encoded protein: CASSPIRGSGGETQYF.

The V gene is TRBV10-3, the J gene TRBJ1-1; D is unclear. Germline assignment: CDR1 ENHRY and CDR2 SYGVKD. Trimming stripped 0 bases from V and 4 bases from J, with 6 bases between. The CDR3 covers 13 residues. The CDR3 spells CAISESRGTEAFF. DNA for the CDR3: TGTGCCATCAGTGAGTCGCGGGGCACTGAAGCTTTCTTT.

The CDR3 region is CAWSVGGYTGELFF. In DNA, the CDR3 is TGTGCCTGGAGTGTAGGAGGGTACACCGGGGAGCTGTTTTTT. This sequence joins TRBV30 and TRBJ2-2, with D maybe TRBD2 (6 bases). The length of the CDR3 is 14 residues. The germline V gene encodes CDR1 GTSNPN and CDR2 SVGIG (reference sequence). V dropped 0 bases and J dropped 3 bases, with 8 bases sitting between them.

The chain recombines TRBV11-2 with TRBJ2-7; tentatively, D is TRBD1 (5 bases). The CDR3 is 14 amino acids. V shed 0 bases and J shed 1 base, with 7 bases lying between them. CDR1 is SGHAT, CDR2 FQNNGV, per germline. CDR3 in DNA: TGTGCCAGCAGCTTAGATAGACAGTCCTACGAGCAGTACTTC. It is translated as CASSLDRQSYEQYF.

The J gene is TRBJ1-4, the V gene TRBV2, with TRBD1 matching over 9 bases. This CDR3 is built from 14 residues. The J segment lost 8 bases and the V segment lost 5 bases, leaving 6 bases of the junction unmatched. The germline CDR1 and CDR2 sequences are SNHLY and FYNNEI. The CDR3 sequence: CASSTGQGMEKLFF. In DNA form, the CDR3 reads TGTGCCAGCAGTACGGGACAGGGTATGGAAAAACTGTTTTTT. The variable domain in full, completed from reference TRBV2 and TRBJ1-4, reads EPEVTQTPSHQVTQMGQEVILRCVPISNHLYFYWYRQILGQKVEFLVSFYNNEISEKSEIFDDQFSVERPDGSNFTLKIRSTKLEDSAMYFCASSTGQGMEKLFFGSGTQLSVL.

This chain uses TRBV3-1 (or the pseudogene TRBV3-2) with TRBJ1-2; no reliable D call. Trimming pared 1 base from V and 7 bases from J, leaving 13 bases between. There are 14 residues in the CDR3. CDR1 and CDR2 from the germline V gene are LGHDT and YNNKEL (reference sequence). CDR3 sequence: CASSQGGEGGGYTF. Written as DNA, the CDR3 is TGTGCCAGCAGCCAAGGCGGGGAGGGTGGTGGCTACACCTTC.

The rearrangement uses TRBV5-5 and TRBJ2-7; 7 bases match TRBD1. Germline CDR1 SGHKS, CDR2 YYEKEE (reference sequence). CDR3 length equals 14 residues. Unmatched junction bases numbered 7, after V lost 4 bases and J lost 3 bases. CDR3 coding DNA: TGTGCCAGCAGCCCGTGGGCAGGGGGCTACGAGCAGTACTTC. It encodes CASSPWAGGYEQYF. Supplemented by reference TRBV5-5 and TRBJ2-7, the full variable domain reads DAGVTQSPTHLIKTRGQQVTLRCSPISGHKSVSWYQQVLGQGPQFIFQYYEKEERGRGNFPDRFSARQFPNYSSELNVNALLLGDSALYLCASSPWAGGYEQYFGPGTRLTVT.

The chain is built from TRBV2 and TRBJ1-2; unclear D gene. V was shortened by 8 bases and J by 0 bases, with 13 bases between the two germline ends. The CDR3 spans 14 residues. Germline CDR1 is SNHLY and CDR2 is FYNNEI. CDR3 DNA: TGTGCCAGCCTCCCGGGTCTATCTAACTATGGCTACACCTTC. Translating it yields CASLPGLSNYGYTF.

The gene calls are TRBV4-3 and TRBJ2-2, with 14 bases matching TRBD2. CDR1 is LGHNA and CDR2 is YSLEER in the germline V gene. J lost 1 base, V lost 3 bases, and 4 bases had no gene match. The CDR3 spans 18 residues. CDR3 nucleotide sequence: TGCGCCAGCAGCCAGGGACTAGCGGGGGTCATGAACACCGGGGAGCTGTTTTTT. The encoded protein is CASSQGLAGVMNTGELFF.

This clone was recorded only once. The chain has TRBV5-4 and TRBJ2-3; 9 bases map to TRBD2. Per the germline V gene, CDR1 is SGHNT and CDR2 is YYREEE (reference sequence). The CDR3 contains 16 residues. J was trimmed by 2 bases and V by 4 bases; bases with no gene match: 8. CDR3 DNA sequence: TGTGCCAGCAGCCGTCGACTAGCGGAGAACACAGATACGCAGTATTTT. Protein sequence: CASSRRLAENTDTQYF.

This chain connects TRBV6-2 or TRBV6-3 to TRBJ2-4; the D gene is possibly TRBD2 (5 bases). Germline V gives CDR1 MNHEY, CDR2 SVGEGT. The CDR3 covers 19 residues. Trimming left V 5 bases short and J 0 bases short, with 23 bases between. This chain's CDR3 is CASSPRTDGGLLAKNIQYF. DNA of the CDR3: TGTGCCAGCAGTCCCCGTACGGACGGAGGCCTTCTAGCCAAAAACATTCAGTACTTC.

The V call is TRBV2, the J call TRBJ2-2, with a weak D call TRBD1 (5 bases). Germline V gene lookup returns CDR1 SNHLY and CDR2 FYNNEI. The CDR3 spans 15 residues. V was pared by 4 bases and J by 6 bases, with 15 bases between. The chain's CDR3 is CASSVGQGGPGELFF. As DNA, the CDR3 is TGTGCCAGCAGTGTCGGTCAGGGCGGTCCCGGGGAGCTGTTTTTT.

This chain uses TRBV9 with TRBJ1-2; no clear D. The CDR3 runs to 15 residues. Germline-derived CDR1 and CDR2 are SGDLS and YYNGEE. Trimming pared 1 base from V and 0 bases from J, leaving 10 bases between. The CDR3 loop is CASSVSGEANYGYTF. The CDR3 nucleotides read TGTGCCAGCAGCGTATCCGGGGAAGCTAACTATGGCTACACCTTC.

The chain links TRBV30 to TRBJ2-1; D not resolved. This CDR3 spans 14 amino acids. Trimming cost V 2 bases and J 0 bases, with 8 bases left between them. The germline CDR1 and CDR2 sequences are GTSNPN and SVGIG (reference sequence). CDR3 sequence (DNA): TGTGCCTGGAGTTCCGCGGTCTCCTACAATGAGCAGTTCTTC. It specifies CAWSSAVSYNEQFF.

This clone was counted a single time. The rearrangement joins TRBV7-9 to TRBJ2-7, with a weak D call TRBD2 (5 bases). CDR3 size: 13 residues. Germline assignment: CDR1 SEHNR and CDR2 FQNEAQ (reference sequence). V gave up 5 bases and J gave up 0 bases, with 8 bases separating them. CDR3 loop: CASSEGSSYEQYF. The CDR3 DNA reads as TGTGCCAGCAGCGAAGGGAGCTCCTACGAGCAGTACTTC.

The V call is TRBV14, the J call TRBJ2-5; 8 positions match TRBD1. V lost 2 bases to trimming and J lost 14 bases; unmatched junction nucleotides: 16. This CDR3 spans 15 amino acids. Germline loops: CDR1 SGHDN, CDR2 FVKESK. Here the CDR3 reads CASSQPGTGSRLIYF. The CDR3 region has the DNA TGTGCCAGCAGCCAACCTGGGACAGGAAGTCGTCTAATTTACTTC.

The chain has TRBV19 and TRBJ2-7; 9 bases agree with TRBD1. The V gene end was trimmed by 4 bases and the J gene end by 0 bases; junction bases not matched to a gene: 4. CDR1 LNHDA and CDR2 SQIVND come from the germline V gene (reference sequence). The CDR3 consists of 15 residues. In nucleotides, the CDR3 is TGTGCCAGTAGTACCCCGGGACAGGGCTCCTACGAGCAGTACTTC. Encoded protein: CASSTPGQGSYEQYF.

The CDR3 DNA sequence: TGTGCCAGCAGTGAAAAAGATATTCGGCAGCCCCAGCATTTT. This sequence encodes CASSEKDIRQPQHF. V usage is TRBV6-1 and J usage is TRBJ1-5; D is ambiguous. Germline-derived CDR1 and CDR2 are MNHNS and SASEGT. Trimming took off 2 bases at V and 7 bases at J, with 12 bases between the two ends. The CDR3 is 14 amino acids.

The rearrangement links TRBV19 to TRBJ1-2, with D maybe TRBD1 (5 bases). Trimming took 10 bases from V and 5 from J, leaving 14 bases between them. The CDR3 runs to 12 residues. CDR1 is LNHDA, CDR2 SQIVND, per germline (reference sequence). CDR3 in amino acids: CATNVGGYGYTF. CDR3 bases: TGTGCCACTAATGTCGGGGGGTATGGCTACACCTTC.

This chain uses TRBV6-1 with TRBJ2-2, with 7 bases fitting TRBD2. Germline CDR1 is MNHNS and CDR2 is SASEGT. The CDR3 is made up of 14 amino acids. J was trimmed by 5 bases and V by 3 bases; bases with no gene match: 3. CDR3 coding DNA: TGTGCCAGCAGTGAGCTGGGAGGGACCGGGGAGCTGTTTTTT. This gives the protein CASSELGGTGELFF.

V gene TRBV7-8 combines with J gene TRBJ2-7; TRBD2 matches 7 bases. CDR3 length: 15 residues. Germline trimming cut 0 bases from V and 2 bases from J; bases unmatched to any gene: 4. CDR1 SGHVS and CDR2 FQNEAQ come from the germline V gene. CDR3 sequence reads: CASSLALGGAYEQYF. In DNA, the CDR3 is TGTGCCAGCAGCTTAGCGCTGGGGGGGGCCTACGAGCAGTACTTC.

The chain combines TRBV2 with TRBJ2-3; D gene ambiguous. CDR3 length equals 18 residues. From germline, CDR1 is SNHLY and CDR2 FYNNEI. Trimming removed 5 bases at V and 0 bases at J, with 21 bases between. CDR3 DNA: TGTGCCAGCAGTAAGAGGCCCTCCACCTCACCTAGCACAGATACGCAGTATTTT. Its protein is CASSKRPSTSPSTDTQYF.

The V call is TRBV5-4, the J call TRBJ1-2; 8 nucleotides match TRBD1. Germline-derived CDR1 and CDR2 are SGHNT and YYREEE (reference sequence). The V gene end was trimmed by 3 bases and the J gene end by 7 bases; junction bases not matched to a gene: 2. This CDR3 region has 12 residues. CDR3 sequence: CASSYDRGGYTF. The CDR3 coding sequence is TGTGCCAGCAGCTACGACAGGGGTGGCTACACCTTC.

V and J are TRBV11-2 and TRBJ1-6; D is unclear. The CDR3 spans 15 residues. The germline V and J ends were trimmed by 7 bases and 8 bases, with 18 bases remaining between them. Looked up from germline, CDR1 is SGHAT and CDR2 is FQNNGV. CDR3: CASTLVGLEDSPLHF. The CDR3, as DNA: TGTGCCAGCACCCTAGTGGGCCTGGAGGATTCACCCCTCCACTTT. Full variable domain (outside the CDR3, taken from reference TRBV11-2 and TRBJ1-6): EAGVAQSPRYKIIEKRQSVAFWCNPISGHATLYWYQQILGQGPKLLIQFQNNGVVDDSQLPKDRFSAERLKGVDSTLKIQPAKLEDSAVYLCASTLVGLEDSPLHFGNGTRLTVT.

V and J are TRBV5-4 and TRBJ1-2; D may be TRBD1 (5 bases). Trimming took off 3 bases at V and 8 bases at J, with 17 bases between the two ends. The CDR3 length is 14 residues. From germline, CDR1 is SGHNT and CDR2 YYREEE (reference sequence). This chain's CDR3 is CASSWKGTPLGYTF. The CDR3 DNA follows: TGTGCCAGCAGCTGGAAAGGGACTCCTCTGGGCTACACCTTC.

The V gene is TRBV28, the J gene TRBJ1-1; TRBD1 matches at 10 bases. The germline gives CDR1 MDHEN, CDR2 SYDVKM. J lost 1 base, V lost 4 bases, and 3 bases had no gene match. This CDR3 comprises 15 residues. This chain's CDR3 is CASSSGQGKNTEAFF. CDR3 nucleotides: TGTGCCAGCAGTTCGGGACAGGGGAAGAACACTGAAGCTTTCTTT.

The rearrangement links TRBV6-5 to TRBJ2-1, with 9 bases fitting TRBD2. This CDR3 contains 14 residues. The ends lost 9 bases at V and 3 bases at J; junction bases unmatched: 6. CDR1 MNHEY and CDR2 SVGAGI come from the germline V gene. Here the CDR3 reads CASLSGGYYNEQFF. Written as DNA, the CDR3 is TGTGCCAGTCTTAGCGGGGGTTACTACAATGAGCAGTTCTTC.

In this sample, this clone turned up once. V and J are TRBV6-5 and TRBJ1-5, with a possible D match to TRBD1 (5 bases). The CDR3 totals 12 residues. Germline-derived CDR1 and CDR2 are MNHEY and SVGAGI. V lost 8 bases and J lost 6, with 11 bases in between. CDR3 sequence: CASGGGTQPQHF. The DNA of the CDR3 is TGTGCCAGCGGGGGGGGGACTCAGCCCCAGCATTTT.

The chain joins TRBV19 to TRBJ1-5; D is unclear. V was shortened by 3 bases and J by 1 base, with 13 bases between the two germline ends. This CDR3 is 16 amino acids long. Per germline, CDR1 LNHDA and CDR2 SQIVND (reference sequence). The chain's CDR3 is CASSILHGPSNQPQHF. The DNA for the CDR3 is TGTGCCAGTAGTATTCTCCATGGGCCCAGCAATCAGCCCCAGCATTTT.

This chain links TRBV16 with TRBJ2-2; possible D gene TRBD1, 5 bases. From germline, CDR1 is KGHSY and CDR2 FQNENV. The CDR3 consists of 16 residues. Trimming pared 4 bases from V and 1 base from J, leaving 13 bases between. The CDR3 sequence is CASSPLGPGNTGELFF. In nucleotides, the CDR3 is TGTGCCAGCAGCCCCCTGGGGCCAGGGAACACCGGGGAGCTGTTTTTT.